A single sample is the source of the 24 T cell receptor beta chains below, sequenced in a study of CD8 T cells in ankylosing spondylitis. Via MiXCR, TCRdb re-called the 5' RACE reads, giving one row per CDR3 protein. Found here are about 23,000 distinct CDR3 sequences, less than 20% of them singletons; the top ten hold under 30%. The sequencing sample was made of blood. These TCRs come from a male donor with ankylosing spondylitis or in good health (not recorded which).

The chain links TRBV6-6 to TRBJ2-7; 8 bases line up with TRBD1. This CDR3 spans 14 amino acids. V gave up 6 bases and J gave up 3 bases; unmatched junction bases: 7. Germline assignment: CDR1 MNHNY and CDR2 SVGAGI (reference sequence). The CDR3 DNA sequence: TGTGCCAGCAGCCTCGGACAGGGATACTACGAGCAGTACTTC. It yields the protein CASSLGQGYYEQYF.

This clonotype is medium-sized (0.01 to 0.1%) within its sample. The genes are TRBV20-1 and TRBJ2-1; D not resolved. This CDR3 spans 13 amino acids. CDR1 is DFQATT and CDR2 is SNEGSKA in the germline V gene (reference sequence). The V and J ends lost 3 bases and 7 bases respectively, with 13 bases between them. For the CDR3, the DNA is TGCAGTGCTAGTGCCGCCCTGTGGAATGAGCAGTTCTTC. Protein sequence: CSASAALWNEQFF.

This clonotype was counted only a few times. This chain uses TRBV5-1 with TRBJ1-4; D remains unclear. V gave up 0 bases and J gave up 8 bases, with 11 bases separating them. CDR3 length: 14 residues. Germline values: CDR1 SGHRS, CDR2 YFSETQ. CDR3 DNA: TGCGCCAGCAGCTTGGGGTCCGGCGGAGAAAAACTGTTTTTT. Encoded protein: CASSLGSGGEKLFF.

This clonotype has ten or more counts. The V gene is TRBV6-6, the J gene TRBJ1-4; the D is unclear. Germline lookup yields CDR1 MNHNY and CDR2 SVGAGI (reference sequence). The CDR3 runs to 14 residues. V was trimmed by 4 bases and J by 5 bases, leaving 11 bases between them. CDR3 region: CASSSPEANEKLFF. CDR3 bases: TGTGCCAGCAGTTCCCCCGAGGCAAATGAAAAACTGTTTTTT.

This clonotype was counted between two and nine times. The gene calls are TRBV7-3 and TRBJ2-2; 13 bases match TRBD2. V dropped 5 bases and J dropped 10; count of bases not matched to a gene: 13. CDR3 length: 17 residues. Germline values: CDR1 SGHTA, CDR2 FQGTGA. The CDR3 here is CASSNSHGLAGDEELFF. Here the CDR3 DNA reads TGTGCCAGCAGCAATTCCCACGGACTAGCGGGAGACGAGGAGCTGTTTTTT.

This clonotype was detected ten times or more. The V gene is TRBV2, the J gene TRBJ1-5, with D possibly matching TRBD1 (6 bases). The length of the CDR3 is 15 residues. V was clipped by 0 bases and J by 6 bases, with 12 bases between them. Germline V gives CDR1 SNHLY, CDR2 FYNNEI. The CDR3 region is CASSEARGAGQPQHF. CDR3 DNA sequence: TGTGCCAGCAGTGAAGCTCGGGGGGCGGGTCAGCCCCAGCATTTT.

This clonotype was counted between two and nine times. This sequence joins TRBV7-2 and TRBJ1-5, with D possibly matching TRBD1 (5 bases). The germline V and J ends were trimmed by 0 bases and 5 bases, with 5 bases remaining between them. The CDR3 contains 13 residues. CDR1 SGHTA and CDR2 FQGNSA come from the germline V gene. CDR3 residues: CASSLAGDQPQHF. In nucleotides, the CDR3 is TGTGCCAGCAGCTTAGCGGGGGATCAGCCCCAGCATTTT.

The chain carries TRBV25-1 and TRBJ2-5; D remains unclear. Trimming took 6 bases from V and 0 from J, leaving 2 bases between them. CDR3 length: 11 amino acids. Germline CDR1 is MGHDK and CDR2 is SYGVNS. This chain's CDR3 is CASRDQETQYF. The CDR3 region has the DNA TGTGCCAGCAGGGACCAAGAGACCCAGTACTTC.

The chain employs TRBV3-1 and TRBJ2-7; D perhaps matches TRBD2 (6 bases). CDR1 and CDR2 from the germline V gene are LGHDT and YNNKEL (reference sequence). The CDR3 length is 17 residues. Trimming stripped 3 bases from V and 3 bases from J, with 21 bases between. The CDR3 sequence is CASSQRFLADTYYEQYF. Written as DNA, the CDR3 is TGTGCCAGCAGCCAGAGGTTTTTAGCGGACACCTACTACGAGCAGTACTTC.

The chain combines TRBV29-1 with TRBJ2-7, with D uncertain. Trimming removed 0 bases at V and 0 bases at J, with 3 bases between. The CDR3 is 12 residues long. From germline, CDR1 is SQVTM and CDR2 ANQGSEA. DNA of the CDR3: TGCAGCGTTGAAGACAACTCCTACGAGCAGTACTTC. Encoded protein: CSVEDNSYEQYF.

The chain employs TRBV4-2 and TRBJ1-6, with unresolved D. The V gene's germline CDR1 is LGHNA and CDR2 YNFKEQ. This CDR3 region has 15 residues. V was trimmed by 0 bases and J by 5 bases, leaving 8 bases between them. The CDR3 coding sequence is TGTGCCAGCAGCCAAGATTACCACGATAATTCACCCCTCCACTTT. Encoded protein: CASSQDYHDNSPLHF.

J is TRBJ2-1 and V is TRBV7-2; 10 bases line up with TRBD2. V gave up 5 bases and J gave up 2 bases; unmatched junction bases: 3. The germline V gene encodes CDR1 SGHTA and CDR2 FQGNSA. This CDR3 region has 15 residues. CDR3 amino acids: CASSELAGPYNEQFF. CDR3 in DNA: TGTGCCAGCAGCGAACTAGCGGGGCCCTACAATGAGCAGTTCTTC.

This clonotype was seen ten or more times. V and J are TRBV7-2 and TRBJ2-6, with D perhaps TRBD2 (5 bases). CDR1 SGHTA and CDR2 FQGNSA come from the germline V gene. This CDR3 is 18 amino acids long. The V end lost 4 bases, the J end lost 0 bases, and 16 bases lay between the germline ends. The CDR3 protein is CASSSEDGINSGANVLTF. The DNA for the CDR3 is TGTGCCAGCAGCTCGGAGGACGGAATTAACTCTGGGGCCAACGTCCTGACTTTC.

In its sample, this clonotype was seen a few times. The gene calls are TRBV4-1 and TRBJ2-1; D perhaps matches TRBD2 (5 bases). The V gene lost 1 base and the J gene lost 10 bases, with 17 bases spanning the gap. The CDR3 spans 15 residues. The germline V gene has CDR1 MGHRA and CDR2 YSYEKL. The DNA of the CDR3 is TGCGCCAGCAGCCAAGTATATGCCGAGGGAAGCGAGCAGTTCTTC. Protein sequence: CASSQVYAEGSEQFF.

At least ten counts were recorded for this clonotype. The chain links TRBV5-1 to TRBJ1-4; the D is unclear. V was shortened by 4 bases and J by 0 bases, with 13 bases between the two germline ends. Germline CDR1 reads SGHRS; CDR2 reads YFSETQ. The CDR3 is 16 residues long. DNA of the CDR3: TGCGCCAGCAGCCCGTACCCAGAGACAACTAATGAAAAACTGTTTTTT. It yields the protein CASSPYPETTNEKLFF.

Only a few counts were recorded for this clonotype. J is TRBJ2-2 and V is TRBV29-1; the D is unclear. Germline V gives CDR1 SQVTM, CDR2 ANQGSEA. The CDR3 is 13 residues long. V lost 3 bases to trimming and J lost 6 bases, with 11 bases between them. DNA of the CDR3: TGCAGCGTTGAGCCGCAGGTCCCCGGGGAGCTGTTTTTT. Protein product: CSVEPQVPGELFF.

In its sample, this clonotype was seen a few times. The J gene is TRBJ2-5, the V gene TRBV5-5; 8 bases align to TRBD1. The CDR3 spans 15 residues. The trim removed 4 bases at V and 4 bases at J, leaving 9 bases unmatched. The germline CDR1 and CDR2 sequences are SGHKS and YYEKEE (reference sequence). The CDR3 DNA reads as TGTGCCAGCAGCGCTGGACAGGGAGTCCTAGAGACCCAGTACTTC. It is translated as CASSAGQGVLETQYF.

This clonotype was counted many times. This sequence joins TRBV20-1 and TRBJ2-5; D is perhaps TRBD1 (6 bases). Germline CDR1 and CDR2: DFQATT and SNEGSKA (reference sequence). The V end lost 3 bases, the J end lost 0 bases, and 11 bases lay between the germline ends. CDR3 length: 14 amino acids. CDR3 protein: CSASWTANQETQYF. CDR3 DNA sequence: TGCAGTGCTAGTTGGACAGCCAACCAAGAGACCCAGTACTTC.

V and J are TRBV29-1 and TRBJ2-6; 11 bases line up with TRBD1. This CDR3 spans 16 amino acids. Germline trimming cut 7 bases from V and 2 bases from J; bases unmatched to any gene: 7. From germline, CDR1 is SQVTM and CDR2 ANQGSEA. CDR3 nucleotide sequence: TGCAGCGCAGGACAGGGGGCAGAGGCTGGGGCCAACGTCCTGACTTTC. It is translated as CSAGQGAEAGANVLTF. The full variable domain, rest sourced from reference TRBV29-1 and TRBJ2-6, is SAVISQKPSRDICQRGTSLTIQCQVDSQVTMMFWYRQQPGQSLTLIATANQGSEATYESGFVIDKFPISRPNLTFSTLTVSNMSPEDSSIYLCSAGQGAEAGANVLTFGAGSRLTVL.

In this sample, this clonotype turned up many times. This chain uses TRBV5-1 with TRBJ2-1; 8 bases are a match to TRBD2. Germline CDR1 is SGHRS and CDR2 is YFSETQ. The CDR3 spans 15 residues. With 0 bases clipped from V and 8 bases from J, the junction kept 7 bases outside the gene matches. The CDR3 region is CASSLEDGRVDEQFF. The DNA of the CDR3 is TGCGCCAGCAGCTTGGAGGACGGGAGGGTTGATGAGCAGTTCTTC.

This clonotype was detected a few times. The chain carries TRBV29-1 and TRBJ2-1; no definite D call. Trimming shortened V by 7 bases and J by 10 bases, and 11 bases separated the two germline ends. The CDR3 totals 10 residues. CDR1 and CDR2 (germline): SQVTM, ANQGSEA. CDR3 coding DNA: TGCAGCGCCGCGGTCATGGAGCAGTTCTTC. This codes for CSAAVMEQFF.

This chain links TRBV28 with TRBJ1-4; D gene uncertain. The CDR3 spans 14 residues. Trimming shortened V by 2 bases and J by 4 bases, and 8 bases separated the two germline ends. Germline CDR1 is MDHEN and CDR2 is SYDVKM. CDR3 sequence reads: CASSLRSVNEKLFF. In DNA form, the CDR3 reads TGTGCCAGCAGTTTACGGAGCGTTAATGAAAAACTGTTTTTT. The variable domain in full, completed from reference TRBV28 and TRBJ1-4, reads DVKVTQSSRYLVKRTGEKVFLECVQDMDHENMFWYRQDPGLGLRLIYFSYDVKMKEKGDIPEGYSVSREKKERFSLILESASTNQTSMYLCASSLRSVNEKLFFGSGTQLSVL.

This clonotype was seen a handful of times. This chain links TRBV6-1 with TRBJ1-2; no clear D. This CDR3 has 14 residues. V was trimmed by 5 bases and J by 6 bases, leaving 16 bases between them. Per germline, CDR1 MNHNS and CDR2 SASEGT. The CDR3 nucleotides are TGTGCCAGCAGTAACCTCCAAGGAGGGAATGGCTACACCTTC. Translating it yields CASSNLQGGNGYTF.

CDR3 protein: CSVARTGRLETQYF. DNA of the CDR3: TGCAGCGTAGCGAGGACAGGGAGGTTGGAGACCCAGTACTTC. The chain links TRBV29-1 to TRBJ2-5, with 8 bases matching TRBD1. Germline loops: CDR1 SQVTM, CDR2 ANQGSEA. V dropped 6 bases and J dropped 5; count of bases not matched to a gene: 11. The CDR3 is 14 residues long.